What follows are 28 T cell receptor beta chains derived from one specimen sequenced in a study of response to subunit inactivated influenza vaccine. MiXCR, run by TCRdb on the RT-PCR reads, gives a single entry per CDR3 protein. The sample lists around 580,000 distinct CDR3 sequences, approximately 15% occurring once. The specimen comprised PBMCs from blood, sampled roughly 12 days after vaccination. All receptors derive from a man aged 50 to 60 who received an inactivated influenza vaccine.

The chain employs TRBV5-1 and TRBJ2-3; 8 bases align to TRBD2. The CDR3 loop spans 16 amino acids. Losses at the gene ends were 0 bases for V and 1 base for J; bases not matched to a gene: 4. Germline CDR1 is SGHRS and CDR2 is YFSETQ. CDR3 sequence reads: CASSLAGLGRTDTQYF. CDR3 nucleotide sequence: TGCGCCAGCAGCTTGGCGGGACTAGGGCGCACAGATACGCAGTATTTT.

The chain links TRBV10-3 to TRBJ1-2; 8 nucleotides match TRBD1. This CDR3 comprises 16 residues. The V segment lost 4 bases and the J segment 3 bases; nucleotides outside the gene matches: 10. CDR1 is ENHRY, CDR2 SYGVKD, per germline. The CDR3 DNA sequence: TGTGCCATCAGTGCGGGACAGGTCCTGTCTTACTATGGCTACACCTTC. This codes for CAISAGQVLSYYGYTF.

Only a few counts were recorded for this clonotype. The V and J genes are TRBV6-2 or TRBV6-3 and TRBJ2-1, with TRBD1 matching 7 bases. There are 14 residues in the CDR3. Germline trimming cut 6 bases from V and 6 bases from J; bases unmatched to any gene: 8. Per the germline V gene, CDR1 is MNHEY and CDR2 is SVGEGT. CDR3 sequence: CASSLDRGLNEQFF. DNA of the CDR3: TGTGCCAGCAGCTTAGATAGGGGGCTCAATGAGCAGTTCTTC.

This clonotype was detected a few times. This sequence joins TRBV20-1 and TRBJ2-2, with a possible D match to TRBD1 (6 bases). The CDR3 is made up of 14 amino acids. Germline V lookup: CDR1 DFQATT, CDR2 SNEGSKA (reference sequence). The V end lost 6 bases, the J end lost 0 bases, and 11 bases lay between the germline ends. The CDR3 coding sequence is TGCAGTGCCCCGGACAGAGCGAACACCGGGGAGCTGTTTTTT. This codes for CSAPDRANTGELFF.

V usage is TRBV5-1 and J usage is TRBJ1-6; D is uncertain. The CDR3 runs to 17 residues. Between the trimmed V and J ends, which lost 0 bases and 4 bases, there was a span of 14 bases. Germline V CDR1 and CDR2: SGHRS, YFSETQ. The CDR3 bases are TGCGCCAGCAGCTTGGCCTTGAGCAGCAGTTATAATTCACCCCTCCACTTT. Its protein product is CASSLALSSSYNSPLHF.

V gene TRBV19 combines with J gene TRBJ2-1; TRBD1 aligns across 8 bases. This CDR3 has 17 residues. Germline trimming cut 5 bases from V and 4 bases from J; bases unmatched to any gene: 13. Germline CDR1 reads LNHDA; CDR2 reads SQIVND (reference sequence). Here the CDR3 reads CASSRSVGQGAYNEQFF. The CDR3 bases are TGTGCCAGTAGTCGTAGCGTAGGGCAGGGGGCATACAATGAGCAGTTCTTC.

This chain joins TRBV20-1 and TRBJ1-2, with no clear D. V was trimmed by 3 bases and J by 8 bases, leaving 16 bases between them. The germline gives CDR1 DFQATT, CDR2 SNEGSKA (reference sequence). The CDR3 runs to 13 residues. The CDR3 DNA is TGCAGTGCTAGCCCCATGTTTTCTTGGGGCTACACCTTC. As protein: CSASPMFSWGYTF.

This clonotype was seen a few times. The chain combines TRBV4-1 with TRBJ2-5; D gene ambiguous. Looked up from germline, CDR1 is MGHRA and CDR2 is YSYEKL. V was clipped by 0 bases and J by 5 bases, with 13 bases between them. This CDR3 has 15 amino acids. CDR3 loop: CASSQDQDFVETQYF. DNA for the CDR3: TGCGCCAGCAGCCAAGATCAGGATTTTGTCGAGACCCAGTACTTC.

This clonotype was seen only a few times. The genes are TRBV11-2 and TRBJ1-6; no reliable D call. Deletions cut 0 bases from V and 7 bases from J, with 13 bases between. The CDR3 contains 16 residues. Germline V gene data show CDR1 as SGHAT and CDR2 as FQNNGV. The CDR3 loop is CASSLDRWGYNSPLHF. As DNA, the CDR3 is TGTGCCAGCAGCTTAGATCGGTGGGGATACAATTCACCCCTCCACTTT.

The chain uses TRBV6-5 and TRBJ2-2; 7 bases map to TRBD2. Losses at the gene ends were 1 base for V and 2 bases for J; bases not matched to a gene: 7. Germline CDR1 MNHEY, CDR2 SVGAGI. CDR3 length equals 17 residues. CDR3 coding DNA: TGTGCCAGCAGTTACTTTATAAGAGCGGGAAACACCGGGGAGCTGTTTTTT. This codes for CASSYFIRAGNTGELFF.

In its sample, this clonotype was seen a few times. This sequence joins TRBV12-3 or TRBV12-4 and TRBJ1-4, with D tentatively TRBD1 (5 bases). The CDR3 runs 13 residues. Trimming removed 5 bases at V and 4 bases at J, with 8 bases between. CDR3 protein: CASSRDVNEKLFF. For the CDR3, the DNA is TGTGCCAGCAGTCGGGACGTTAATGAAAAACTGTTTTTT.

The genes are TRBV12-3 or TRBV12-4 and TRBJ2-1, with D tentatively TRBD2 (6 bases). Trimming took 8 bases from V and 7 from J, leaving 21 bases between them. The CDR3 consists of 15 residues. CDR3 in DNA: TGTGCCAGCGGCCCCTCTGCGGGGCGGCCGAATGAGCAGTTCTTC. Amino acids: CASGPSAGRPNEQFF.

This chain links TRBV5-6 with TRBJ1-1; D is ambiguous. The CDR3 has 12 residues. The germline CDR1 and CDR2 sequences are SGHDT and YYEEEE. V was clipped by 5 bases and J by 3 bases, with 8 bases between them. This CDR3 is CASSRLDTEAFF. The DNA of the CDR3 is TGTGCCAGCAGTCGGCTGGACACTGAAGCTTTCTTT.

This clonotype has only a few counts. The chain has TRBV11-2 and TRBJ1-1; D gene unclear. This CDR3 has 16 amino acids. Trimming took 1 base from V and 3 from J, leaving 15 bases between them. Germline V gives CDR1 SGHAT, CDR2 FQNNGV. The CDR3 DNA follows: TGTGCCAGCAGCTTAGGGTGGCTAGTTTCGGACACTGAAGCTTTCTTT. It yields the protein CASSLGWLVSDTEAFF.

V and J are TRBV20-1 and TRBJ2-4; D is unresolved. V was trimmed by 7 bases and J by 7 bases, leaving 14 bases between them. This CDR3 has 12 residues. Germline assignment: CDR1 DFQATT and CDR2 SNEGSKA (reference sequence). CDR3 amino acids: CSETRLHNIQYF. CDR3 DNA sequence: TGCAGTGAAACAAGGCTACACAACATTCAGTACTTC.

Only a few counts were recorded for this clonotype. This sequence joins TRBV12-3 or TRBV12-4 and TRBJ2-3; 8 positions agree with TRBD2. The trim removed 6 bases at V and 0 bases at J, leaving 20 bases unmatched. There are 20 residues in the CDR3. The DNA of the CDR3 is TGTGCCAGCAGCGCCCGATTTAATGGGGGACTAGGGATCAGCACAGATACGCAGTATTTT. Its protein is CASSARFNGGLGISTDTQYF.

The chain joins TRBV7-9 to TRBJ2-2; TRBD1 is a possible D gene (6 bases). Germline V gene data show CDR1 as SEHNR and CDR2 as FQNEAQ (reference sequence). Trimming left V 1 base short and J 2 bases short, with 14 bases between. This CDR3 has 17 amino acids. The CDR3, as DNA: TGTGCCAGCAGCTTAGGATTCGGGACAAGTAACACCGGGGAGCTGTTTTTT. Protein sequence: CASSLGFGTSNTGELFF.

This chain joins TRBV20-1 and TRBJ1-2; 9 bases are a match to TRBD1. Germline CDR1 is DFQATT and CDR2 is SNEGSKA (reference sequence). Trimming took 3 bases from V and 4 from J; bases not matched to a gene: 12. The CDR3 is 16 residues long. The CDR3 sequence: CSASGDRVRWSYGYTF. CDR3 bases: TGCAGTGCTAGCGGGGACAGGGTACGGTGGAGCTATGGCTACACCTTC.

The sample holds a few counts of this clonotype. The CDR3 coding sequence is TGTGCCAGCAGCGACCCGGGGACAGGGGGTGAGCAGTACTTC. Translating it yields CASSDPGTGGEQYF. The V and J genes are TRBV25-1 and TRBJ2-7, with 11 bases lining up with TRBD1. J gave up 7 bases and V 6 bases, and 8 bases lay outside the gene matches. Germline CDR1 MGHDK, CDR2 SYGVNS. The CDR3 is made up of 14 amino acids.

The rearrangement links TRBV9 to TRBJ2-7; 11 nucleotides match TRBD2. CDR3 length equals 16 residues. CDR1 SGDLS and CDR2 YYNGEE come from the germline V gene. The V gene end was trimmed by 0 bases and the J gene end by 7 bases; junction bases not matched to a gene: 9. In nucleotides, the CDR3 is TGTGCCAGCAGCGTAGATAGCGGGAGGGCCTTGGGGGAGCAGTACTTC. This codes for CASSVDSGRALGEQYF.

This clonotype showed up just a few times. The chain joins TRBV5-1 to TRBJ2-5, with 9 positions matching TRBD1. Unmatched junction bases numbered 9, after V lost 4 bases and J lost 5 bases. The CDR3 has 15 residues. The germline gives CDR1 SGHRS, CDR2 YFSETQ. CDR3 DNA sequence: TGCGCCAGCAGCCCGGGACAGGGAGATATGGAGACCCAGTACTTC. This gives the protein CASSPGQGDMETQYF.

This chain uses TRBV5-1 with TRBJ2-7; 8 bases map to TRBD1. Germline-derived CDR1 and CDR2 are SGHRS and YFSETQ. The CDR3 is made up of 14 amino acids. J was trimmed by 2 bases and V by 3 bases; bases with no gene match: 4. The CDR3 loop is CASSWGTGPYEQYF. The CDR3 DNA follows: TGCGCCAGCAGCTGGGGGACAGGACCCTACGAGCAGTACTTC. The whole variable domain, filled in from reference TRBV5-1 and TRBJ2-7, reads KAGVTQTPRYLIKTRGQQVTLSCSPISGHRSVSWYQQTPGQGLQFLFEYFSETQRNKGNFPGRFSGRQFSNSRSEMNVSTLELGDSALYLCASSWGTGPYEQYFGPGTRLTVT.

V gene TRBV2 combines with J gene TRBJ2-1; 8 bases map to TRBD2. This CDR3 has 16 amino acids. V was pared by 8 bases and J by 0 bases, with 9 bases of the junction left unmatched. Germline V gives CDR1 SNHLY, CDR2 FYNNEI. The CDR3 sequence is CASGNGRGSSYNEQFF. The CDR3, as DNA: TGTGCCAGCGGGAACGGGAGGGGGAGCTCCTACAATGAGCAGTTCTTC.

In its sample, this clonotype was seen a few times. The J gene is TRBJ2-1, the V gene TRBV7-9, with TRBD2 matching 12 bases. V lost 6 bases to trimming and J lost 8 bases; unmatched junction nucleotides: 8. This CDR3 is built from 15 residues. The germline gives CDR1 SEHNR, CDR2 FQNEAQ (reference sequence). Here the CDR3 reads CASRKTSGSDHEQFF. CDR3 nucleotide sequence: TGTGCCAGCAGAAAGACTAGCGGGAGTGATCATGAGCAGTTCTTC. The full variable domain, in which reference TRBV7-9 and TRBJ2-1 provide the parts outside the CDR3, is DTGVSQNPRHKITKRGQNVTFRCDPISEHNRLYWYRQTLGQGPEFLTYFQNEAQLEKSRLLSDRFSAERPKGSFSTLEIQRTEQGDSAMYLCASRKTSGSDHEQFFGPGTRLTVL.

Only a few counts were recorded for this clonotype. The chain recombines TRBV28 with TRBJ2-1; D gene unclear. CDR3 length equals 16 residues. V was cut by 7 bases and J by 1 base, with 17 bases left in between. Germline CDR1 reads MDHEN; CDR2 reads SYDVKM. As DNA, the CDR3 is TGTGCCAGCACCCAATCGACGGGCCGATCCTACAATGAGCAGTTCTTC. It translates to CASTQSTGRSYNEQFF. Drawing the rest from reference TRBV28 and TRBJ2-1, the complete variable domain is DVKVTQSSRYLVKRTGEKVFLECVQDMDHENMFWYRQDPGLGLRLIYFSYDVKMKEKGDIPEGYSVSREKKERFSLILESASTNQTSMYLCASTQSTGRSYNEQFFGPGTRLTVL.

This clonotype has a count of ten or more. The chain combines TRBV12-3 or TRBV12-4 with TRBJ2-7; TRBD2 agrees at 9 bases. V shed 2 bases and J 4 bases; nucleotides not matched to a gene: 6. The CDR3 covers 15 residues. The chain's CDR3 is CASSLSSSGVYEQYF. The DNA for the CDR3 is TGTGCCAGCAGTTTATCCTCTAGCGGGGTATACGAGCAGTACTTC.

This clonotype showed up many times. V usage is TRBV7-9 and J usage is TRBJ1-5, with D unclear. Germline CDR1 is SEHNR and CDR2 is FQNEAQ (reference sequence). V was pared by 3 bases and J by 4 bases, with 13 bases between. CDR3 size: 15 residues. Written as DNA, the CDR3 is TGTGCCAGCAGCTTTTCCGGACTCCTAAATCAGCCCCAGCATTTT. Its translation: CASSFSGLLNQPQHF.

The sample holds a few counts of this clonotype. The chain is built from TRBV4-1 and TRBJ2-5, with D maybe TRBD1 (6 bases). V shed 0 bases and J shed 7 bases, with 12 bases lying between them. The CDR3 consists of 14 residues. Germline lookup yields CDR1 MGHRA and CDR2 YSYEKL. CDR3 DNA: TGCGCCAGCAGCCAAGATGTAGCCAGGGGGACCCAGTACTTC. Amino acid sequence: CASSQDVARGTQYF.